The clone carrying this TCR beta chain was recorded at least ten times. Antigen unknown. Whole-study findings and limits: The TCR gene usage of tumor memory CD4+ T cells clustered together with blood and lymph node memory CD4+ cells and with lymph node naive CD4+ cells.

Germline V gives CDR1 SNHLY, CDR2 FYNNEI. The CDR3 consists of 11 residues. V lost 10 bases and J lost 6, with 10 bases in between. The sorted Tregs were CD4+CD25+CD127-/low cells. One entry per CDR3 protein results from TCRdb running MiXCR on the 5' RACE reads. The sample shows more than 8,500 distinct CDR3 sequences, roughly 25% of them seen only once. The J gene is TRBJ2-1, the V gene TRBV2, with D uncertain. The receptor comes from a female donor with breast cancer. The specimen sequenced was Tregs sorted from blood. Here the CDR3 reads CATGWSNEQFF. Here the CDR3 DNA reads TGTGCCACCGGATGGAGCAATGAGCAGTTCTTC.